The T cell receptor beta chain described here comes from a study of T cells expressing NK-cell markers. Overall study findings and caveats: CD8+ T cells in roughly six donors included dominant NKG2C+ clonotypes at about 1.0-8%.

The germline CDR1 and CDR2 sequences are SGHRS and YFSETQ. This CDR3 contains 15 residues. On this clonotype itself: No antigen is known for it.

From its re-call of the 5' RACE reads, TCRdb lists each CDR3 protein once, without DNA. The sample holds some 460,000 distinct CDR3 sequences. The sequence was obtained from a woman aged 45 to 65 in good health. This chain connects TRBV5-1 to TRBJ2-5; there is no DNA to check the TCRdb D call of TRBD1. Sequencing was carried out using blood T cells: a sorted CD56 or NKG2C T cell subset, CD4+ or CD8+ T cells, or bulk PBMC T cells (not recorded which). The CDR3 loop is CASTNSQGKGETQYF.